This T cell receptor beta chain was sequenced during a study of cytomegalovirus exposure and HLA in healthy donors. The CDR3 totals 17 residues. J lost 0 bases, V lost 5 bases, and 6 bases had no gene match. CDR1 is LGHNA and CDR2 is YNFKEQ in the germline V gene. Study-level results: TCR beta chains numbering roughly 150 were designated cytomegalovirus-associated. With high specificity and sensitivity, the classifier reportedly diagnosed cytomegalovirus status. One cluster of highly shared sequence variants probably arose as a sequencing artifact.

Details on this clone: Antigen specificity is unknown.

Vbeta (60) and Jbeta (13) primers were used in the PCR. The authors' processing: A later analysis counted 80 million or so unique TCR beta chains, around 10 million shared. Assay: immunoSEQ multiplex PCR; the TCRdb copy retains only in-frame clones and omits some. V, J and clone size are those of that table, while D and trimming were read from the DNA. The sample has tens of thousands of clones, roughly 84% seen once. This clonotype originated in a woman in her twenties or thirties in good health and CMV-seronegative. This sequence joins TRBV4-2 and TRBJ2-6; 8 bases align to TRBD1. Sequenced sample: PBMCs. For the CDR3, the DNA is TGTGCCAGCAGCTCTGGGACAGGTAGCTCTGGGGCCAACGTCCTGACTTTC. This translates into CASSSGTGSSGANVLTF.